What follows is one T cell receptor (beta chain) and its context. Germline V lookup: CDR1 SGHRS, CDR2 YFSETQ. Germline trimming cut 0 bases from V and 4 bases from J; bases unmatched to any gene: 10. The CDR3 length is 19 residues. This entry belongs to a study of blood T cell repertoires in COVID-19. Clones were sequenced by immunoSEQ multiplex PCR, and TCRdb holds only the in-frame ones, with some missing. The sample shows about 300,000 clones, 70% to 90% of them seen only once. Sequenced input: PBMCs or T cells enriched from blood (not recorded which). The J gene is TRBJ2-3, the V gene TRBV5-1, with 14 bases aligning to TRBD2. The source is a man aged 25-45 years who had recovered from COVID-19. Here the CDR3 DNA reads TGCGCCAGCAGCTTGGCCAGACTAGCGGGAGGGCCGGACGCAGATACGCAGTATTTT. It translates to CASSLARLAGGPDADTQYF.